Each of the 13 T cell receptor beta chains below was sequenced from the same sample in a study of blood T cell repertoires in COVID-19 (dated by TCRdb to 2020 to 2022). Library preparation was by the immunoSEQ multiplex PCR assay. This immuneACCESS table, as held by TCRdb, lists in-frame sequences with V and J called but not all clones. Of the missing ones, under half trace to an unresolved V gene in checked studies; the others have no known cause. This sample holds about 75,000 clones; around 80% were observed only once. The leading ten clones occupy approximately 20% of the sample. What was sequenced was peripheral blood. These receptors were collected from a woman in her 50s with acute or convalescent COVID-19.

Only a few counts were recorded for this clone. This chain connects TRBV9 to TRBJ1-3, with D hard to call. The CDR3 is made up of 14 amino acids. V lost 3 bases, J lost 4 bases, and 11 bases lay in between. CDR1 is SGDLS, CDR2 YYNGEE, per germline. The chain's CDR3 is CASSAQVPGNTIYF. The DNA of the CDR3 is TGTGCCAGCAGCGCCCAGGTACCCGGAAACACCATATATTTT.

The CDR3: CASSPWEEGQETQYF. CDR3 nucleotides: TGTGCCAGCAGCCCGTGGGAGGAAGGGCAAGAGACCCAGTACTTC. The chain links TRBV7-2 to TRBJ2-5; a possible D gene is TRBD2 (6 bases). The CDR3 consists of 15 residues. V was trimmed by 5 bases and J by 2 bases, leaving 15 bases between them. Germline CDR1 is SGHTA and CDR2 is FQGNSA.

The CDR3, as DNA: TGTGCCAGCAGCTTGATTAGGGGGTACAATGAGCAGTTCTTC. Translated: CASSLIRGYNEQFF. V is TRBV5-6 and J is TRBJ2-1; maybe TRBD1 (6 bases). CDR3 length equals 14 residues. V gave up 1 base and J gave up 4 bases, with 9 bases separating them. Germline-derived CDR1 and CDR2 are SGHDT and YYEEEE.

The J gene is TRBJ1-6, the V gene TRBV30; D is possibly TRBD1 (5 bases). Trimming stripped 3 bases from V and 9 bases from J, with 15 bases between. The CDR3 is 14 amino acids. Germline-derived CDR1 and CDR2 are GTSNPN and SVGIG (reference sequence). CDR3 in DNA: TGTGCCTGGAGAACGTCGGGGGAAGGTTCACCCCTCCACTTT. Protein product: CAWRTSGEGSPLHF.

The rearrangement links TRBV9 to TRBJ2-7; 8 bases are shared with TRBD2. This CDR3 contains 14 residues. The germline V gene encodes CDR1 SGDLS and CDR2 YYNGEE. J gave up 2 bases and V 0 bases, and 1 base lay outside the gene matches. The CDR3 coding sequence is TGTGCCAGCAGCGTAGGCGGGGGGCCCTACGAGCAGTACTTC. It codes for CASSVGGGPYEQYF.

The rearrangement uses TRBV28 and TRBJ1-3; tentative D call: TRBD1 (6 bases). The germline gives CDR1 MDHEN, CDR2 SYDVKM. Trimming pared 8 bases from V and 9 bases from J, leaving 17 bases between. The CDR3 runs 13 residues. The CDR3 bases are TGTGCCAGCGGGGGCTTGGACCGTGCCACCATATATTTT. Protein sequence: CASGGLDRATIYF.

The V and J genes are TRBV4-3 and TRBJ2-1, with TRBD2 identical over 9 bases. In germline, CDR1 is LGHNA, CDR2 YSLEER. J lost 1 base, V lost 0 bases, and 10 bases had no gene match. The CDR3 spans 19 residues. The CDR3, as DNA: TGCGCCAGCAGCCAAGACCCCCGTGGGCGGGGGGGATCCTACAATGAGCAGTTCTTC. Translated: CASSQDPRGRGGSYNEQFF.

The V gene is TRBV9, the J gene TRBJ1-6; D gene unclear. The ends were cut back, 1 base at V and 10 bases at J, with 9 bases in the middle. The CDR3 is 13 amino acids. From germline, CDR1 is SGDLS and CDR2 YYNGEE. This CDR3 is CASSVYMSSPLHF. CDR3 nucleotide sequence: TGTGCCAGCAGCGTATATATGAGCTCACCCCTCCACTTT.

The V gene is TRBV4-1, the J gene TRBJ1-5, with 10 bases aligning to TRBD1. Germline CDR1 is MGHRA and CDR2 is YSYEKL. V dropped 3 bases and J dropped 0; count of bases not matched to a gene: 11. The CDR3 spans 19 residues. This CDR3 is CASSQMSLWDRGSNQPQHF. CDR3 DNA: TGCGCCAGCAGCCAGATGAGTCTTTGGGACAGGGGTAGCAATCAGCCCCAGCATTTT.

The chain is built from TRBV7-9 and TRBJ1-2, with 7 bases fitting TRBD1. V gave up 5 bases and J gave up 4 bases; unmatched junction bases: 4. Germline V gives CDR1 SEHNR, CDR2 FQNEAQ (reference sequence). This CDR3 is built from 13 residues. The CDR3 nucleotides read TGTGCCAGCAGCCCACAGGGGAGCTATGGCTACACCTTC. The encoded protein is CASSPQGSYGYTF.

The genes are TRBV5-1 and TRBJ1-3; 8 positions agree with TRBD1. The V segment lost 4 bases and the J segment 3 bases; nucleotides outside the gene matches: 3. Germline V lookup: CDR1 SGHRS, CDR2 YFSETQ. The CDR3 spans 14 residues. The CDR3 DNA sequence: TGCGCCAGCAGCAACGGACAGGGTGGAAACACCATATATTTT. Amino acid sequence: CASSNGQGGNTIYF.

DNA for the CDR3: TGTGCCAGCAGCAAGCCAGGGGGACGGTATCTGTTTTTT. This translates into CASSKPGGRYLFF. This chain joins TRBV6-5 and TRBJ1-4; 7 bases are a match to TRBD1. The CDR3 loop spans 13 amino acids. The trim removed 6 bases at V and 14 bases at J, leaving 12 bases unmatched. The V gene's germline CDR1 is MNHEY and CDR2 SVGAGI.

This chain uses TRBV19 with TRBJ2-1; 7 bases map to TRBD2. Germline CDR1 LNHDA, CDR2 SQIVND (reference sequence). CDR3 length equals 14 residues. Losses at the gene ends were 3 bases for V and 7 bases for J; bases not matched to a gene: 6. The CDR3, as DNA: TGTGCCAGTAGTATTAGTGGGGGGGTTAATGAGCAGTTCTTC. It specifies CASSISGGVNEQFF.